The clone carrying this T cell receptor (beta chain) appeared a few times. Antigen specificity is unknown. This entry comes from a study of T-cell reconstitution after alpha-beta-depleted transplantation in children. General study points: In patients about two months after transplant, alpha-beta T cells reportedly arose from several hundred expanded graft clones. A year had passed since transplant, and T-cell counts and diversity by then came mostly from newly produced T cells.

Unique molecular identifiers were used to barcode this TCRbeta library. TCRdb re-called the PCR reads through MiXCR, storing one row per CDR3 protein. The sample carries some 350,000 distinct CDR3 sequences, around 15% recorded once. This sequence originates from a male patient between 2 and 15 years old who had a stem cell transplant for acute lymphoblastic leukemia, so the T cells may come from the graft donor. Sequenced here: PBMCs, mostly from graft donor cells, sampled 360 days after TCRalphabeta/CD19-depleted stem cell transplant.

The CDR3 region has the DNA TGTGCCAGCATGGGAGGAATAGCGGGCCCTTACAATGAGCAGTTCTTC. Encoded protein: CASMGGIAGPYNEQFF. The chain carries TRBV7-8 and TRBJ2-1, with TRBD2 matching over 7 bases. Germline V CDR1 and CDR2: SGHVS, FQNEAQ. The junction had 13 bases not matched to a gene; V was cut back by 7 bases and J by 4 bases. The CDR3 has 16 residues.